This is a list of T cell receptor beta chains from one sample in a study of blood T cell repertoires in COVID-19. Libraries were prepared by immunoSEQ multiplex PCR; TCRdb keeps only in-frame clonotypes and omits some of them. Of roughly 220,000 clones listed, about 85% are singletons. Sequencing was performed on peripheral blood. All receptors come from a man in his forties or fifties who had recovered from COVID-19. Each CDR3 is given with its conserved first and last residue. Each record gives: V gene, D gene, J gene, clone size, CDR3 DNA, CDR3 protein. D genes are given only for firm matches. Only part of the rows carry a size: once, few, many, or a class if the clone is expanded.

TRBV10-2	TRBD1	TRBJ2-5	.	TGCGCCAGCAGTGAGATCGGACAGGGACTCGTGGAGACCCAGTACTTC	CASSEIGQGLVETQYF
TRBV19	.	TRBJ1-2	.	TGTGCCAGTAGCCAATTTAGCTATGGCTACACCTTC	CASSQFSYGYTF
TRBV7-9	TRBD1	TRBJ1-1	.	TGTGCCAGCAGCCCCCGGACAGGGTGGGAGAACACTGAAGCTTTCTTT	CASSPRTGWENTEAFF
TRBV7-9	.	TRBJ2-2	.	TGTGCCAGCAGTCAGAGGACAGCGAACACCGGGGAGCTGTTTTTT	CASSQRTANTGELFF
TRBV3-1/TRBV3-2	TRBD1	TRBJ1-2	.	TGTGCCAGCAGCCAAGGGGACAGGGGTCGCTATGGCTACACCTTC	CASSQGDRGRYGYTF
TRBV5-5	.	TRBJ2-7	.	TGTGCCAGCAGCGCGGCCCCCCCCGACGAGCAGTACTTC	CASSAAPPDEQYF
TRBV5-1	TRBD2	TRBJ2-1	few	TGCGCCAGCAGCTTGGGTAGCGGGAGGGCAGCGAGTGAGCAGTTCTTC	CASSLGSGRAASEQFF
TRBV28	TRBD2	TRBJ2-3	once	TGTGCCAGCGACCTAGCGGGAGGCACAGATACGCAGTATTTT	CASDLAGGTDTQYF
TRBV7-8	.	TRBJ1-5	.	TGTGCCAGCAGCGTCGGACAGTCTAATCAGCCCCAGCATTTT	CASSVGQSNQPQHF
TRBV19	.	TRBJ1-6	few	TGTGCCAGTAGCCTGGGCCGCAGGGGTACCTATTCACCCCTCCACTTT	CASSLGRRGTYSPLHF
TRBV6-6	TRBD1	TRBJ2-7	.	TGTGCCAGCAGTTACTCCGGGACAGGGGTACACGAGCAGTACTTC	CASSYSGTGVHEQYF
TRBV5-1	.	TRBJ2-2	few	TGCGCCAGCAGCCCCCGTGAGGGCGCGAACACCGGGGAGCTGTTTTTT	CASSPREGANTGELFF
TRBV7-2	.	TRBJ2-3	.	TGTGCCAGCAGCAAGGAGTATAGCACAGATACGCAGTATTTT	CASSKEYSTDTQYF
TRBV7-2	TRBD2	TRBJ2-5	.	TGTGCCAGCAGCTTTGGACTAGCGGGAGGCCCAGGGGGAGAGACCCAGTACTTC	CASSFGLAGGPGGETQYF
TRBV6-5	.	TRBJ1-1	once	TGTGCCAGCAGTACAAGGGCTGGGGGGAATGAAGCTTTCTTT	CASSTRAGGNEAFF
TRBV5-1	.	TRBJ2-3	once	TGCGCCAGTAAAGGAGCAGATACGCAGTATTTT	CASKGADTQYF
TRBV11-2	TRBD1	TRBJ1-6	.	TGTGCCAGCAGCTTAGTACTGACAGGGGATAATTCACCCCTCCACTTT	CASSLVLTGDNSPLHF
TRBV7-7	.	TRBJ2-5	.	TGTGCCAGCAGCCGAATGGCGGGACCCCAAGAGACCCAGTACTTC	CASSRMAGPQETQYF
TRBV30	TRBD1	TRBJ2-1	.	TGTGCCTGGACCGTACAGGGGCTCCATGAGCAGTTCTTC	CAWTVQGLHEQFF
TRBV18	.	TRBJ1-1	few	TGTGCCAGCTCACCTCTCGAGGCGGGGGCTAACACTGAAGCTTTCTTT	CASSPLEAGANTEAFF
TRBV29-1	TRBD1	TRBJ2-1	.	TGCAGCGTAGACAGGGTCGCCTACAATGAGCAGTTCTTC	CSVDRVAYNEQFF
TRBV19	TRBD2	TRBJ2-7	once	TGTGCCAGTAGTTCCGGGACTAGCGGGGGGCGCAGGTCCTACGAGCAGTACTTC	CASSSGTSGGRRSYEQYF
TRBV10-3	TRBD2	TRBJ2-1	.	TGTGCCATCAGGTCTCTAGCGGACAATGAGCAGTTCTTC	CAIRSLADNEQFF
TRBV3-1/TRBV3-2	.	TRBJ2-2	.	TGTGCCAGCAGCCAAGTTGGGGCGATCACCGGGGAGCTGTTTTTT	CASSQVGAITGELFF
TRBV29-1	TRBD2	TRBJ2-5	.	TGCAGCGTCGAAGGGACTAGCCAGGAGACCCAGTACTTC	CSVEGTSQETQYF
TRBV6-6	TRBD2	TRBJ2-1	.	TGTGCCAGCAGCCTTCCGGGGGGTATTAATGAGCAGTTCTTC	CASSLPGGINEQFF
TRBV18	.	TRBJ2-5	.	TGTGCCAGCTCAAAAATGGGAGGGGGACCCCAAGAGACCCAGTACTTC	CASSKMGGGPQETQYF
TRBV10-1	TRBD2	TRBJ2-7	.	TGCGCCAGCAGTGAATCGCTAGCGGGAGGGGGCGAGCAGTACTTC	CASSESLAGGGEQYF
TRBV27	.	TRBJ1-2	once	TGTGCCAGCAGTTTCGGCGGGGGTGGTGGCTACACCTTC	CASSFGGGGGYTF
TRBV6-5	TRBD1	TRBJ1-2	.	TGTGCCAGCAGCCACGGACAGGTTTCTAGCTACACCTTC	CASSHGQVSSYTF
TRBV7-9	TRBD1	TRBJ2-7	.	TGTGCCAGCAGCGTAGGCCGGGACAGGGTATCCTACGAGCAGTACTTC	CASSVGRDRVSYEQYF
TRBV6-5	.	TRBJ1-1	.	TGTGCCAGCAGTTTCGAGGTCTCGAACACTGAAGCTTTCTTT	CASSFEVSNTEAFF
TRBV29-1	TRBD1	TRBJ2-7	.	TGCAGCGTCGGGGAGGGGACAGGGGGCGACGAGCAGTACTTC	CSVGEGTGGDEQYF
TRBV4-1	TRBD1	TRBJ2-5	.	TGCGCCAGCAGCCAAGGAGTGGGACAGGGACAAGAGACCCAGTACTTC	CASSQGVGQGQETQYF
TRBV5-1	.	TRBJ1-2	.	TGCGCCAGCAGCTTGGAAGTCAGGGGTTCGGTGGGCTACACCTTC	CASSLEVRGSVGYTF
TRBV18	.	TRBJ1-3	.	TGTGCCAGCTCACCCCGACAGGTACTCTCTGGAAACACCATATATTTT	CASSPRQVLSGNTIYF
TRBV7-9	.	TRBJ2-3	.	TGTGCCAGCAGCTTAGCTCTTAGCACAGATACGCAGTATTTT	CASSLALSTDTQYF
TRBV10-1	TRBD2	TRBJ2-1	.	TGCGCCAGCAGTGAGTACTTAGCGGGAGGGAGGAATGAGCAGTTCTTC	CASSEYLAGGRNEQFF
TRBV27	TRBD2	TRBJ2-3	.	TGTGCCAGCAGTGCGACCTGGGGCGGGAGCGCAGATACGCAGTATTTT	CASSATWGGSADTQYF
TRBV9	TRBD2	TRBJ2-3	.	TGTGCCAGCAGCGCCCTACCCGCAGCGGGAGTGACAGATACGCAGTATTTT	CASSALPAAGVTDTQYF
TRBV18	.	TRBJ1-3	.	TGTGCCAGCTCAGCAACAGGAGCCTTCTCTGGAAACACCATATATTTT	CASSATGAFSGNTIYF
TRBV11-2	TRBD1	TRBJ2-6	.	TGTGCCAGCAGCCCCAGGGGGCAAGGGGCCAACGTCCTGACTTTC	CASSPRGQGANVLTF
TRBV27	.	TRBJ2-1	.	TGTGCCAGCAGTTTATCGAAACAGAATGAGCAGTTCTTC	CASSLSKQNEQFF
TRBV6-5	.	TRBJ2-7	.	TGTGCCAGCAGTCCTACAGGGTATAGCTCATACGAGCAGTACTTC	CASSPTGYSSYEQYF
TRBV30	.	TRBJ1-5	few	TGTGCCTGGAGTGTCGGGAGGGTAAGGAATCAGCCCCAGCATTTT	CAWSVGRVRNQPQHF
TRBV7-9	.	TRBJ1-2	.	TGTGCCAGCAGCTTAGTCACCGGGTGGGCCTTC	CASSLVTGWAF
TRBV3-1/TRBV3-2	.	TRBJ2-7	few	TGTGCCAGCAGCCCGGGACTCCACTACGAGCAGTACTTC	CASSPGLHYEQYF
TRBV20-1	TRBD1	TRBJ1-1	.	TGCAGTGCTAGTGGGACAGGGTCTTACACTGAAGCTTTCTTT	CSASGTGSYTEAFF
TRBV6-4	TRBD2	TRBJ2-1	.	TGTGCCAGCAGTGTGGGCGGGAGCTCCTACAATGAGCAGTTCTTC	CASSVGGSSYNEQFF
TRBV5-3	.	TRBJ2-2	.	TGTGCCAGAAGCCACCAGGATCTACGACCCGGGGAGCTGTTTTTT	CARSHQDLRPGELFF
TRBV2	.	TRBJ2-3	.	TGTGCCACCTACCTCCGTCCAGATACGCAGTATTTT	CATYLRPDTQYF
TRBV2	TRBD2	TRBJ2-1	.	TGTGCCAGCACCCCCCAGCTAGCGGGTTACAATGAGCAGTTCTTC	CASTPQLAGYNEQFF
TRBV7-6	TRBD2	TRBJ2-2	.	TGTGCCAGCAGCTTAGTGGGGACTAGCGGCACCGGGGAGCTGTTTTTT	CASSLVGTSGTGELFF
TRBV7-9	.	TRBJ1-4	.	TGTGCCAGCAGCCCCTTTGGAGCAACTAATGAAAAACTGTTTTTT	CASSPFGATNEKLFF
TRBV5-1	.	TRBJ1-1	.	TGCGCCAGCAGAAGAACAGGGAACACTGAAGCTTTCTTT	CASRRTGNTEAFF
TRBV28	TRBD1	TRBJ1-3	.	TGTGCCAGCAGCCGAGGGGGCGCGGATGGAAACACCATATATTTT	CASSRGGADGNTIYF
TRBV10-3	TRBD2	TRBJ2-1	.	TGTGCCATCAGTGGAGCGGGAGGGTACAATGAGCAGTTCTTC	CAISGAGGYNEQFF
TRBV5-1	TRBD1	TRBJ2-7	.	TGCGCCAGCAGCAAGGGACAGGGATACGAGCAGTACTTC	CASSKGQGYEQYF
TRBV7-2	.	TRBJ1-3	.	TGTGCCAGCAGCTTAGGTGTGAAAACCTACTCTGGAAACACCATATATTTT	CASSLGVKTYSGNTIYF